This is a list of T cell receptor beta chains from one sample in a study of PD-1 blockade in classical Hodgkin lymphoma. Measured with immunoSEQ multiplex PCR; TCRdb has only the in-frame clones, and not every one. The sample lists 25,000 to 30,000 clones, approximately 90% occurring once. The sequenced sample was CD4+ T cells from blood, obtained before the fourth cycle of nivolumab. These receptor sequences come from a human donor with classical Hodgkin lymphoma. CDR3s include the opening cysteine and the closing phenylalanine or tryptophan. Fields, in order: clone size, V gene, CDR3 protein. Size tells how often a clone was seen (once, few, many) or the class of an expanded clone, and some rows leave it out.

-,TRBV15,CATSRGIDRETQYF
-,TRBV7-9,CASSSSGRRVWTDTQYF
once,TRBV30,CAWSTGAGAKNIQYF
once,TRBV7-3,CASSPRQGQTGSEKLFF
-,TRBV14,CASSQAPLWGFATEAFF
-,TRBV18,CASSPLVQYNEQFF
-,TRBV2,CASSVERGSYNEQFF
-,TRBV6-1,CASSEGLANTEAFF
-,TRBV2,CASSESRSSGANVLTF
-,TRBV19,CASRRDRGSYEQYF
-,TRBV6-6,CASSAETGEAFF
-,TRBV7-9,CASSHPRPGKDTQYF
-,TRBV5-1,CASSSGQGSHNEQFF
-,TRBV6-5,CASSYSSGSRNTEAFF
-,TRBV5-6,CASSLGSGIYGYTF
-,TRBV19,CASRATGGNEQYF
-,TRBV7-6,CASSLGTGNYGYTF
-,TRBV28,CASSGTYGYTF
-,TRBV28,CASSLGDYSNQPQHF
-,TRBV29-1,CSFRPDTDTQYF
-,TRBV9,CASSVGTGGLYF
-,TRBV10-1,CASSPGVQETQYF
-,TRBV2,CASSYSLYTGELFF
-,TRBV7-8,CASSLEIGRYYGYTF
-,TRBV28,CASKDGNEQFF
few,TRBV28,CASKLAGPANSPLHF
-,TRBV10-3,CAISEGAGLSYNEQFF